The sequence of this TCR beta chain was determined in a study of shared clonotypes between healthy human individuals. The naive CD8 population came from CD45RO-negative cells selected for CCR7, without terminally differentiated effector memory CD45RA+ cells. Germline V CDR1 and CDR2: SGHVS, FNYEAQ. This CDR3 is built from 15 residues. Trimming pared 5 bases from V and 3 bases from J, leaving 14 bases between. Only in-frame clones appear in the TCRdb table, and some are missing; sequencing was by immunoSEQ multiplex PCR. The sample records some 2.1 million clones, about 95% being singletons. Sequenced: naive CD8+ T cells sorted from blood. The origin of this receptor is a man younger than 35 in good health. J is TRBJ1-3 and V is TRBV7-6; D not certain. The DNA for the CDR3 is TGTGCCAGCAGCCCACGAGTGTCAGGTGGAAACACCATATATTTT. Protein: CASSPRVSGGNTIYF.